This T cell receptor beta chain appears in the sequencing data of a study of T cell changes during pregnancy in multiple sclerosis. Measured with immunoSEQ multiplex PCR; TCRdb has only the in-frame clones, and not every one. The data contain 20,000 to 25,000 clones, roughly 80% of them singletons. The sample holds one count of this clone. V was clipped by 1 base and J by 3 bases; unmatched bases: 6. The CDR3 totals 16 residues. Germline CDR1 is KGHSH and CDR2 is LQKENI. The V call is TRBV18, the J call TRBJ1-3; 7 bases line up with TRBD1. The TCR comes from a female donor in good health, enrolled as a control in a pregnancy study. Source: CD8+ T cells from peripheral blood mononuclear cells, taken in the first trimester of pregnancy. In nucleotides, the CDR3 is TGTGCCAGCTCACCACAGGCAGGGGGAGTTGGAAACACCATATATTTT. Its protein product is CASSPQAGGVGNTIYF.